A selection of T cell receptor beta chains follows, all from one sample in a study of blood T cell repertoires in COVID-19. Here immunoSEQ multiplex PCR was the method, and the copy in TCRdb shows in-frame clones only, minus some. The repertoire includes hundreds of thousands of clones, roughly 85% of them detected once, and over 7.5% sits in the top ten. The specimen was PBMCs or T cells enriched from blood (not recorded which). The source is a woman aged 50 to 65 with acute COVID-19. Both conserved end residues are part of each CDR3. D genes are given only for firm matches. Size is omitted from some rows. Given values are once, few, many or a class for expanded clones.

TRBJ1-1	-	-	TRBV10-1	CASSQGRSEAFF	TGCGCCAGCAGTCAGGGTCGGTCTGAAGCTTTCTTT
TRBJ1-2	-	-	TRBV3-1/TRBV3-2	CASSQQQGNGYGYTF	TGTGCCAGCAGCCAGCAACAGGGTAACGGCTATGGCTACACCTTC
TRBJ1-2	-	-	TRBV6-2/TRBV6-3	CASSYSVGYTF	TGTGCCAGCAGTTACAGCGTGGGCTACACCTTC
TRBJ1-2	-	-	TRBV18	CASSPSGTNYGYTF	TGTGCCAGCTCACCCTCAGGGACTAACTATGGCTACACCTTC
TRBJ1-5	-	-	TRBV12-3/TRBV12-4	CASTPGNNQPQHF	TGTGCCAGCACCCCCGGGAACAATCAGCCCCAGCATTTT
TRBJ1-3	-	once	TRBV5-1	CASSLGPSGGNTIYF	TGCGCCAGCAGCTTGGGCCCCTCCGGGGGAAACACCATATATTTT
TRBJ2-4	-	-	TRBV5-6	CASSLRGAKNIQYF	TGTGCCAGCAGCTTGAGGGGCGCCAAAAACATTCAGTACTTC
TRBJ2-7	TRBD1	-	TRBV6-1	CASSVLQGVVNHEQYF	TGTGCCAGCAGTGTGCTGCAGGGGGTTGTCAACCACGAGCAGTACTTC
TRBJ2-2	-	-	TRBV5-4	CASSFRGNTGELFF	TGTGCCAGCAGCTTCCGGGGGAACACCGGGGAGCTGTTTTTT
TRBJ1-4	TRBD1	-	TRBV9	CASSRDRGYSIGEKLFF	TGTGCCAGCAGCAGAGACAGGGGTTATAGCATAGGTGAAAAACTGTTTTTT
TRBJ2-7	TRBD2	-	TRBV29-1	CSVERRPGGEQYF	TGCAGCGTTGAAAGAAGGCCGGGAGGCGAGCAGTACTTC
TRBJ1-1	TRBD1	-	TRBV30	CAWRMGDRGNTEAFF	TGTGCCTGGAGGATGGGGGACAGGGGGAACACTGAAGCTTTCTTT
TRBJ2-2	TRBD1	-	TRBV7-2	CASSLPGGQTGELFF	TGTGCCAGCAGCTTGCCAGGGGGCCAAACCGGGGAGCTGTTTTTT
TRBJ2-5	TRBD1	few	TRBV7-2	CASSPRTGEETQYF	TGTGCCAGCAGCCCCCGGACAGGCGAGGAGACCCAGTACTTC
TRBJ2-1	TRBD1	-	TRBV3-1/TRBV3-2	CASSPWTGGSYNEQFF	TGTGCCAGCAGCCCCTGGACAGGGGGCTCCTACAATGAGCAGTTCTTC
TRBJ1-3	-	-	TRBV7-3	CASSQDTDSGNTIYF	TGTGCCAGCAGCCAAGACACCGACTCTGGAAACACCATATATTTT
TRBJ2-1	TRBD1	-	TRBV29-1	CSVKPGTARTQFF	TGCAGCGTTAAACCCGGGACAGCCCGGACGCAGTTCTTC
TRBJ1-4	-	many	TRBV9	CASSGEGVPNEKLFF	TGTGCCAGCAGCGGCGAGGGAGTACCTAATGAAAAACTGTTTTTT
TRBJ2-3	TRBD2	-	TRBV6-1	CASSERGVGGGVTDTQYF	TGTGCCAGCAGTGAAAGGGGCGTCGGGGGGGGCGTTACAGATACGCAGTATTTT
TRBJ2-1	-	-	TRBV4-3	CASSPLGGPYNEQFF	TGCGCCAGCAGCCCCCTCGGGGGGCCCTACAATGAGCAGTTCTTC
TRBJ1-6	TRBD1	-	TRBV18	CASSTGTENSPLHF	TGTGCCAGCTCAACCGGGACAGAGAATTCACCCCTCCACTTT
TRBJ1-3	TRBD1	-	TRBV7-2	CASSSTGGGNTIYF	TGTGCCAGCAGCTCGACAGGGGGCGGAAACACCATATATTTT
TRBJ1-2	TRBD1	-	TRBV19	CASIPGKGAYGYTF	TGTGCCAGTATCCCTGGGAAGGGGGCGTATGGCTACACCTTC
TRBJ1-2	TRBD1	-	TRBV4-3	CASSRDRENYGYTF	TGCGCCAGCAGCCGGGACAGAGAAAACTATGGCTACACCTTC
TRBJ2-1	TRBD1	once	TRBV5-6	CASSLTFGTGTYNEQFF	TGTGCCAGCAGCTTGACCTTCGGGACAGGGACCTACAATGAGCAGTTCTTC
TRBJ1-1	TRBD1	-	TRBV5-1	CASSDGTGTEVTEAFF	TGCGCCAGCAGCGACGGAACCGGGACAGAGGTCACTGAAGCTTTCTTT
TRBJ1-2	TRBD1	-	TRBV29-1	CSVPQGAGGGYTF	TGCAGCGTACCACAGGGGGCAGGAGGTGGCTACACCTTC
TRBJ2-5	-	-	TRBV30	CAWTLRGAETQYF	TGTGCCTGGACTCTACGGGGGGCGGAGACCCAGTACTTC
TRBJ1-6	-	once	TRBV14	CASSQLTGLQGSPLHF	TGTGCCAGCAGCCAGTTAACGGGGTTACAGGGATCACCCCTCCACTTT
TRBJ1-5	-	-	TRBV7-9	CASSSPGSGNQPQHF	TGTGCCAGCAGCTCACCTGGGAGCGGCAATCAGCCCCAGCATTTT
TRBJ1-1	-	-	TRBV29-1	CSAEQDLNTEAFF	TGCAGCGCTGAACAGGATTTGAACACTGAAGCTTTCTTT
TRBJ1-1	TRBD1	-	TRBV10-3	CAISNRGQGTEAFF	TGTGCCATCAGTAACAGGGGTCAGGGCACTGAAGCTTTCTTT
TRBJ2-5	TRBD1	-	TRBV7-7	CASSLGQGVTRETQYF	TGTGCCAGCAGCTTAGGGCAGGGGGTTACCCGAGAGACCCAGTACTTC
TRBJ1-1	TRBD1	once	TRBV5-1	CASSLGRTGGLSTEAFF	TGCGCCAGCAGCCTCGGTCGGACAGGGGGCTTGAGCACTGAAGCTTTCTTT
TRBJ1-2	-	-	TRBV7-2	CASSLVAGGSGNGYTF	TGTGCCAGCAGCTTAGTAGCCGGGGGAAGTGGTAATGGCTACACCTTC
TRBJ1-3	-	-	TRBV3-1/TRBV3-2	CASSRNPDRSGNTIYF	TGTGCCAGCAGCCGGAACCCCGACAGATCTGGAAACACCATATATTTT
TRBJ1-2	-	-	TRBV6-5	CASMQTGLGYTF	TGTGCCAGCATGCAGACGGGACTTGGCTACACCTTC
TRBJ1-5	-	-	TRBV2	CASSVEGILQPQHF	TGTGCCAGCAGCGTGGAGGGAATTCTCCAGCCCCAGCATTTT
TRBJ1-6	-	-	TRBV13	CASSLGQLLNSPLHF	TGTGCCAGCAGCTTAGGACAGCTACTTAATTCACCCCTCCACTTT
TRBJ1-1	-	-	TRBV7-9	CASSLQTPKNTEAFF	TGTGCCAGCAGCCTGCAGACACCCAAGAACACTGAAGCTTTCTTT
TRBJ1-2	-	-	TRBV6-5	CASNTGNYGYTF	TGTGCCAGCAATACCGGTAACTATGGCTACACCTTC
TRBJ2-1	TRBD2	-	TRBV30	CAWRVPGGNEQFF	TGTGCCTGGAGGGTCCCCGGGGGGAATGAGCAGTTCTTC
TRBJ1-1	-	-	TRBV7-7	CASSPAPSGDTEAFF	TGTGCTAGCAGCCCGGCCCCGTCAGGGGACACTGAAGCTTTCTTT
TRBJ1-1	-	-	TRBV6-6	CASSTAGQGTEAFF	TGTGCCAGCAGTACTGCAGGTCAGGGCACTGAAGCTTTCTTT
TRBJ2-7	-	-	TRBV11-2	CASSLSGSLYEQYF	TGTGCCAGCAGCTTATCAGGGTCACTCTACGAGCAGTACTTC
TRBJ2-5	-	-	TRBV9	CASSVGGGRETQYF	TGTGCCAGCAGCGTAGGGGGGGGCCGGGAGACCCAGTACTTC
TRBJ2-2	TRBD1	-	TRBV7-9	CASSLRQGAIGELFF	TGTGCCAGCAGTCTCCGACAGGGGGCAATCGGGGAGCTGTTTTTT
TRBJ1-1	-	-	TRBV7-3	CASSLGASNTEAFF	TGTGCCAGCAGCTTAGGGGCATCGAACACTGAAGCTTTCTTT
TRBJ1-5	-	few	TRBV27	CASSFNAAYSNQPQHF	TGTGCCAGCAGTTTCAATGCGGCATATAGCAATCAGCCCCAGCATTTT
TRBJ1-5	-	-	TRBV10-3	CAISARGSDQPQHF	TGTGCCATCAGTGCGCGGGGGTCGGACCAGCCCCAGCATTTT
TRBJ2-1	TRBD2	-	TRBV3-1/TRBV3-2	CASSPPAGAYNEQFF	TGTGCCAGCAGCCCTCCAGCGGGGGCCTACAATGAGCAGTTCTTC
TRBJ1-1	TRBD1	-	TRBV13	CASSPDRSMNTEAFF	TGTGCCAGCAGCCCGGACAGGTCCATGAACACTGAAGCTTTCTTT
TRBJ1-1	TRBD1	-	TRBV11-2	CASSGPQGAAEAFF	TGTGCCAGCAGCGGCCCTCAGGGGGCAGCTGAAGCTTTCTTT
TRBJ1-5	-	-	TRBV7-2	CASSLDRNQPQHF	TGTGCCAGCAGCTTAGACAGAAATCAGCCCCAGCATTTT
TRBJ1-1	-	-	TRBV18	CASSPYSGNTEAFF	TGTGCCAGCTCACCGTACAGTGGGAACACTGAAGCTTTCTTT
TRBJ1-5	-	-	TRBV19	CASSEQGSNQPQHF	TGTGCCAGTAGTGAACAGGGTAGCAATCAGCCCCAGCATTTT
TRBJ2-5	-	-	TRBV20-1	CSARELETQYF	TGCAGTGCTAGAGAACTAGAGACCCAGTACTTC
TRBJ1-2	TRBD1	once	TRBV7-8	CASTPSRTSGGLSYTF	TGTGCCAGCACCCCTTCTCGAACCTCAGGGGGTTTAAGCTACACCTTC
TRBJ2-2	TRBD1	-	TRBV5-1	CASSIGQGVRTGELFF	TGCGCCAGCAGCATAGGACAGGGGGTGAGGACCGGGGAGCTGTTTTTT
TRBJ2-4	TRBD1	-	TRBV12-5	CASASAGGGNIQYF	TGTGCTAGTGCCTCCGCAGGGGGCGGAAACATTCAGTACTTC